This TCR beta chain was found in a study of CD4+ T cells in melanoma. Points from the study as a whole: A reported correlation linked neoantigen-specific CD4+ T cells to CD8+, macrophage and B cell function.

V was cut by 2 bases and J by 7 bases, with 8 bases left in between. CDR1 is ENHRY, CDR2 SYGVKD, per germline. The CDR3 consists of 12 residues. Profiled with immunoSEQ multiplex PCR; TCRdb holds only in-frame clones, not every one. Among about 140,000 clones, 85% to 95% were seen once, and the ten largest hold 1.5%. In the case of this clone: What it binds is not known.

The V and J genes are TRBV10-3 and TRBJ2-5, with D perhaps matching TRBD1 (5 bases). The TCR comes from a human donor with melanoma. This CDR3 reads CAISEAQGTQYF. DNA of the CDR3: TGTGCCATCAGTGAGGCTCAGGGGACCCAGTACTTC.